Sequencing of this T cell receptor (beta chain) was carried out in a study of post-analysis software for immune sequencing data. Study-wide points: TRBV segments more frequent in patients than in controls numbered several and included TRBV5-6, TRBV5-1 and TRBV20-1. Batch-mates among the samples co-clustered strongly by F measure.

In its sample, this clonotype was seen a few times. Its antigen is currently unknown. The library was made from cDNA and included unique molecular identifiers. TCRdb fed the PCR reads into MiXCR, producing one record per CDR3 protein. The data contain 170,000 or so distinct CDR3 sequences, approximately 30% of them seen just once; the ten biggest clones take up 1.5%. CDR3 size: 15 residues. V dropped 5 bases and J dropped 4 bases, with 17 bases sitting between them. Sequenced sample: blood. This TCR was sampled from a girl between 5 and 17 years old with multiple sclerosis. This chain uses TRBV12-3 or TRBV12-4 with TRBJ1-2, with no clear D. CDR3 region: CASSPGRVWSYGYTF. CDR3 in DNA: TGTGCCAGCAGTCCAGGACGGGTATGGAGCTATGGCTACACCTTC.